These 26 T cell receptor beta chains came from one sample sequenced in a study of T cells in Graves' hyperthyroidism and ophthalmopathy (dated by TCRdb to between 2018 and 2021). The method behind the library was multiplex PCR. The instrument was an Illumina HiSeq 2000. The TCR beta CDR3 regions were amplified from the RNA transcripts. A first-round RT-PCR of the TCR CDR3 used the HTBI primer set with the Qiagen OneStep RT-PCR kit. Using fastp trimming at Q25 and MiXCR clonotype assembly, TCRdb reanalyzed the public sequencing data and kept in-frame beta chains. Each entry is one CDR3 protein sequence, shown with its most common DNA and genes. The sample yields approximately 400,000 distinct CDR3 sequences; around a sixth were counted once. Roughly two fifths of the sample is taken by the ten largest. Sequencing was performed on blood. These receptors were taken from a man between 18 and 35 years old with Graves' ophthalmopathy.

This clonotype appeared many times. V usage is TRBV11-2 and J usage is TRBJ2-3, with D perhaps matching TRBD1 or TRBD2 (5 bases each). CDR1 and CDR2 from the germline V gene are SGHAT and FQNNGV. CDR3 size: 13 residues. Trimming removed 4 bases at V and 6 bases at J, with 11 bases between. CDR3 residues: CASSWDPGDTQYF. DNA of the CDR3: TGTGCCAGCAGCTGGGACCCGGGGGATACGCAGTATTTT.

In DNA form, the CDR3 reads TGTGCCAGTAGTATAGCCAGATTTTCCTACAATGAGCAGTTCTTC. It is translated as CASSIARFSYNEQFF. This chain connects TRBV19 to TRBJ2-1; D is ambiguous. The CDR3 loop spans 15 amino acids. Trimming cost V 1 base and J 1 base, with 8 bases left between them. CDR1 and CDR2 from the germline V gene are LNHDA and SQIVND (reference sequence). The full variable domain, in which reference TRBV19 and TRBJ2-1 provide the parts outside the CDR3, is DGGITQSPKYLFRKEGQNVTLSCEQNLNHDAMYWYRQDPGQGLRLIYYSQIVNDFQKGDIAEGYSVSREKKESFPLTVTSAQKNPTAFYLCASSIARFSYNEQFFGPGTRLTVL.

This clonotype showed up many times. The chain uses TRBV12-3 or TRBV12-4 and TRBJ1-1; 7 nucleotides match TRBD1. The ends lost 2 bases at V and 0 bases at J; junction bases unmatched: 9. The CDR3 contains 17 residues. The CDR3, as DNA: TGTGCCAGCAGTTTACGGTTCAGGGGGAATGTGAACACTGAAGCTTTCTTT. Translation gives CASSLRFRGNVNTEAFF.

This clonotype was seen at least ten times. The rearrangement links TRBV11-2 to TRBJ2-2; 7 bases fit TRBD1. Germline V gene data show CDR1 as SGHAT and CDR2 as FQNNGV. Losses at the gene ends were 3 bases for V and 4 bases for J; bases not matched to a gene: 5. The CDR3 runs 15 residues. The CDR3 is CASSFWDSPTGELFF. As DNA, the CDR3 is TGTGCCAGCAGCTTTTGGGACAGCCCCACCGGGGAGCTGTTTTTT.

This chain joins TRBV29-1 and TRBJ2-2; TRBD2 might be the D (5 bases). The CDR3 extends over 13 amino acids. Germline V gene lookup returns CDR1 SQVTM and CDR2 ANQGSEA. CDR3 residues: CRKRQRCVGELFF. Written as DNA, the CDR3 is TGCAGAAAACGGCAGCGGTGTGTCGGGGAGCTGTTTTTT.

CDR3 amino acids: CASTTSNTDTQYF. The CDR3 nucleotides are TGTGCCAGTACGACTAGTAATACAGATACGCAGTATTTT. This sequence joins TRBV19 and TRBJ2-3, with D perhaps matching TRBD2 (6 bases). CDR1 is LNHDA, CDR2 SQIVND, per germline (reference sequence). The ends were cut back, 7 bases at V and 3 bases at J, with 11 bases in the middle. CDR3 length: 13 amino acids.

Many counts were recorded for this clonotype. The gene calls are TRBV6-1 and TRBJ2-5; a possible D gene is TRBD2 (5 bases). The CDR3 has 14 amino acids. Germline V gene sequence: CDR1 MNHNS, CDR2 SASEGT. The ends were cut back, 7 bases at V and 5 bases at J, with 17 bases in the middle. CDR3 DNA: TGTGCCAGCACTAAACCCGGGTGGGAGGAGACCCAGTACTTC. It is translated as CASTKPGWEETQYF.

The V gene is TRBV7-9, the J gene TRBJ1-1, with D perhaps TRBD1 (6 bases). In germline, CDR1 is SEHNR, CDR2 FQNEAQ (reference sequence). V lost 7 bases and J 7 bases, leaving 19 bases between the germline ends. This CDR3 region has 14 residues. CDR3 region: CASNPSGGGGEAFF. CDR3 in DNA: TGTGCCAGCAACCCATCGGGGGGCGGTGGTGAAGCTTTCTTT.

This clonotype was detected ten times or more. This chain joins TRBV27 and TRBJ1-6, with D unresolved. The CDR3 extends over 17 amino acids. Looked up from germline, CDR1 is MNHEY and CDR2 is SMNVEV (reference sequence). V was pared by 5 bases and J by 7 bases, with 21 bases between. The CDR3 coding sequence is TGTGCCAGCAGTAGCCCCATGAGAAAGGGTCGGAATTCACCCCTCCACTTT. Protein product: CASSSPMRKGRNSPLHF.

This clonotype has at least ten counts. CDR3 DNA sequence: TGTGCCAGCAGCCCAGCGGGGAGTGTCACAGATACGCAGTATTTT. Its translation: CASSPAGSVTDTQYF. V gene TRBV3-1 combines with J gene TRBJ2-3; 7 bases are shared with TRBD2. This CDR3 spans 15 amino acids. V was pared by 4 bases and J by 2 bases, with 6 bases of the junction left unmatched. The germline CDR1 and CDR2 sequences are LGHDT and YNNKEL (reference sequence).

This clonotype has a count of ten or more. V usage is TRBV10-2 and J usage is TRBJ1-5, with D unresolved. Trimming shortened V by 3 bases and J by 6 bases, and 12 bases separated the two germline ends. Germline loops: CDR1 WSHSY, CDR2 SAAADI. There are 14 residues in the CDR3. The CDR3: CASSDRTEFQPQHF. The CDR3 nucleotides read TGCGCCAGCAGTGACAGGACCGAGTTTCAGCCCCAGCATTTT.

The gene calls are TRBV27 and TRBJ1-1; TRBD1 might be the D (6 bases). V dropped 6 bases and J dropped 8 bases, with 13 bases sitting between them. Germline V gene lookup returns CDR1 MNHEY and CDR2 SMNVEV (reference sequence). The CDR3 covers 12 residues. For the CDR3, the DNA is TGTGCCAGCAGGTGGGGGCAGCAAGAAGCTTTCTTT. Translated: CASRWGQQEAFF.

This clonotype was observed many times. The chain joins TRBV3-1 to TRBJ2-3; D remains ambiguous. The germline V and J ends were trimmed by 1 base and 1 base, with 15 bases remaining between them. Germline-derived CDR1 and CDR2 are LGHDT and YNNKEL (reference sequence). The CDR3 runs to 17 residues. The chain's CDR3 is CASSQVSPKPRTDTQYF. CDR3 coding DNA: TGTGCCAGCAGCCAAGTTAGCCCCAAGCCCCGCACAGATACGCAGTATTTT.

The chain combines TRBV3-1 with TRBJ1-1; TRBD1 agrees at 8 bases. The V segment lost 4 bases and the J segment 5 bases; nucleotides outside the gene matches: 9. The CDR3 is 15 residues long. Germline values: CDR1 LGHDT, CDR2 YNNKEL (reference sequence). DNA of the CDR3: TGTGCCAGCAGCCTACAACAGGGGGGGAGAACTGAAGCTTTCTTT. Its protein is CASSLQQGGRTEAFF.

There are a few counts of this clonotype. The chain combines TRBV19 with TRBJ1-5; D gene uncertain. Germline CDR1 and CDR2: LNHDA and SQIVND (reference sequence). The CDR3 is made up of 13 amino acids. V lost 5 bases and J 5 bases, leaving 10 bases between the germline ends. CDR3 protein: CASSAGDDQPQHF. DNA of the CDR3: TGTGCCAGTAGTGCCGGGGATGATCAGCCCCAGCATTTT.

This clonotype was counted at least ten times. The chain employs TRBV12-3 or TRBV12-4 and TRBJ1-1, with D tentatively TRBD1 (6 bases). Trimming shortened V by 6 bases and J by 1 base, and 6 bases separated the two germline ends. The CDR3 spans 12 residues. The CDR3 is CASRTGNTEAFF. CDR3 bases: TGTGCCAGCAGGACAGGGAACACTGAAGCTTTCTTT.

J is TRBJ2-1 and V is TRBV3-1, with D maybe TRBD2 (6 bases). The V end was cut by 3 bases, the J end by 6 bases, with 6 bases between. CDR1 and CDR2 from the germline V gene are LGHDT and YNNKEL (reference sequence). The CDR3 is 12 residues long. The CDR3 region has the DNA TGTGCCAGCAGCCAGACTAGCAATGAGCAGTTCTTC. Translating gives CASSQTSNEQFF.

This clonotype was seen repeatedly, ten times or more. The J gene is TRBJ1-5, the V gene TRBV6-2 or TRBV6-3; the D gene is possibly TRBD1 (5 bases). Germline V CDR1 and CDR2: MNHEY, SVGEGT. This CDR3 is built from 15 residues. V lost 6 bases, J lost 4 bases, and 16 bases lay in between. DNA of the CDR3: TGTGCCAGCAGACCCGGGACGAAAAAGAATCAGCCCCAGCATTTT. As protein: CASRPGTKKNQPQHF.

This clonotype was picked up a small number of times. This chain links TRBV6-1 with TRBJ2-6; 7 bases agree with TRBD1. V gave up 8 bases and J gave up 0 bases; unmatched junction bases: 7. This CDR3 region has 16 residues. Germline-derived CDR1 and CDR2 are MNHNS and SASEGT. The CDR3 spells CASGTGVASGANVLTF. CDR3 nucleotides: TGTGCCAGCGGTACAGGGGTGGCCTCTGGGGCCAACGTCCTGACTTTC.

This clonotype was detected ten times or more. J is TRBJ1-2 and V is TRBV28; D possibly corresponds to TRBD1 (6 bases). This CDR3 comprises 13 residues. The germline gives CDR1 MDHEN, CDR2 SYDVKM. Trimming shortened V by 8 bases and J by 8 bases, and 18 bases separated the two germline ends. The DNA of the CDR3 is TGTGCCAGCCTCTCCGGGGGCTCTGGGGGCTACACCTTC. It specifies CASLSGGSGGYTF.

About this clonotype: Being one base from a much bigger clone, this may be a read error. The CDR3 does not close with the conserved phenylalanine or tryptophan, likely indicating a read error. The gene calls are TRBV5-1 and TRBJ2-2; no reliable D call. The V gene's germline CDR1 is SGHRS and CDR2 YFSETQ. The CDR3 loop spans 13 amino acids. The ends were cut back, 2 bases at V and 0 bases at J, with 2 bases in the middle. CDR3 protein: CASSFANTGELFI. Written as DNA, the CDR3 is TGCGCCAGCAGCTTCGCGAACACCGGGGAGCTGTTTATT.

The chain combines TRBV9 with TRBJ1-4, with D perhaps matching TRBD1 (6 bases). CDR3 size: 15 residues. The germline V gene has CDR1 SGDLS and CDR2 YYNGEE. Trimming left V 1 base short and J 7 bases short, with 14 bases between. The CDR3 loop is CASSVWGGPSEKLFF. The CDR3, as DNA: TGTGCCAGCAGCGTATGGGGGGGGCCAAGTGAAAAACTGTTTTTT.

This clonotype was seen repeatedly, ten times or more. The CDR3 sequence is CASSVDGPNIQYF. The CDR3 DNA is TGTGCCAGCAGCGTCGATGGTCCTAACATTCAGTACTTC. The rearrangement joins TRBV5-8 to TRBJ2-4; D is ambiguous. This CDR3 has 13 residues. CDR1 is SGHTS and CDR2 is YDEGEE in the germline V gene. V was pared by 4 bases and J by 7 bases, with 12 bases between.

This clonotype has at least ten counts. The rearrangement joins TRBV7-9 to TRBJ1-4, with D hard to call. The CDR3 extends over 14 amino acids. In germline, CDR1 is SEHNR, CDR2 FQNEAQ (reference sequence). Trimming pared 0 bases from V and 6 bases from J, leaving 8 bases between. DNA of the CDR3: TGTGCCAGCAGCTTAGCGTTGGGAGATGAAAAACTGTTTTTT. It encodes CASSLALGDEKLFF.

Ten or more counts support this clonotype. V gene TRBV11-1 combines with J gene TRBJ2-7; D remains unclear. Trimming stripped 5 bases from V and 3 bases from J, with 17 bases between. The CDR3 is 15 amino acids. From germline, CDR1 is SGHAT and CDR2 FQDESV (reference sequence). The CDR3 coding sequence is TGTGCCAGCAGCAACCCGGGCCGCCAACTCTACGAGCAGTACTTC. It yields the protein CASSNPGRQLYEQYF.

This chain connects TRBV4-1 to TRBJ1-4; D not resolved. Germline CDR1 reads MGHRA; CDR2 reads YSYEKL. The CDR3 has 15 amino acids. V lost 0 bases to trimming and J lost 0 bases, with 5 bases between them. CDR3 DNA sequence: TGCGCCAGCAGCCAAGACAGCTCAACTAATGAAAAACTGTTTTTT. Translating gives CASSQDSSTNEKLFF.